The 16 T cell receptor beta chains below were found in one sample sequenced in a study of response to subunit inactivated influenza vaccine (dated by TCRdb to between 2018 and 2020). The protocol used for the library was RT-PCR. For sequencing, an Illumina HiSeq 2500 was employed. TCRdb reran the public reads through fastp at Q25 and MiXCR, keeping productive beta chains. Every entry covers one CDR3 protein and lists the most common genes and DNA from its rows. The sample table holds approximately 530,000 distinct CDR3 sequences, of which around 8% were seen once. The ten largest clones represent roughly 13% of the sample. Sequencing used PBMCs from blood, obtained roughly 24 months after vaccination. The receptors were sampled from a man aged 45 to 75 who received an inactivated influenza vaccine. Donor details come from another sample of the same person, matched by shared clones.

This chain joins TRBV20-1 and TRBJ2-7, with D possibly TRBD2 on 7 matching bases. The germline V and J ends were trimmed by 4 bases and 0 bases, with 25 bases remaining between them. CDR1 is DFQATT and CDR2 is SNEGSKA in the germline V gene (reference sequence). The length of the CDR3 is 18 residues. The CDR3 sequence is CSATTGSIFAGVSYEQYF. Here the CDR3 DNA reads TGCAGTGCTACGACAGGATCGATCTTCGCGGGAGTCTCCTACGAGCAGTACTTC.

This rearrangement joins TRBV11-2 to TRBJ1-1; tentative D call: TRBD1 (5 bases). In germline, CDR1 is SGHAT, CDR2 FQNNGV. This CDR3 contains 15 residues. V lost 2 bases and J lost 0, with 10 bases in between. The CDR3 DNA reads TGTGCCAGCAGCTTAACGGACACTTTGAACACTGAAGCTTTCTTT. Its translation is CASSLTDTLNTEAFF. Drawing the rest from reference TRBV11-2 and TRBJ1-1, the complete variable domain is EAGVAQSPRYKIIEKRQSVAFWCNPISGHATLYWYQQILGQGPKLLIQFQNNGVVDDSQLPKDRFSAERLKGVDSTLKIQPAKLEDSAVYLCASSLTDTLNTEAFFGQGTRLTVV.

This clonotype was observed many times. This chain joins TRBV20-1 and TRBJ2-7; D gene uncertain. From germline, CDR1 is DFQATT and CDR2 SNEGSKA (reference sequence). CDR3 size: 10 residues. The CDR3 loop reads CSALKMEQYF. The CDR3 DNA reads TGCAGCGCGTTAAAAATGGAGCAGTACTTC.

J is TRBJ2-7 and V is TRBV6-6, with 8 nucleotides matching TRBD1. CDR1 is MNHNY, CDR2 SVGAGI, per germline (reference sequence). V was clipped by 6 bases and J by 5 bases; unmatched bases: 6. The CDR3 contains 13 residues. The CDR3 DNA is TGTGCCAGCAGGCGTCCGGGACAGGACGAGCAGTACTTC. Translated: CASRRPGQDEQYF.

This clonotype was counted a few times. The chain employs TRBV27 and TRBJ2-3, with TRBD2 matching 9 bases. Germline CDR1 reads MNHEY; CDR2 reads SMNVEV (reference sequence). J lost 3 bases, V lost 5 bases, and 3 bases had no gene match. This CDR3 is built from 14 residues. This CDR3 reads CASSQTSGTDTQYF. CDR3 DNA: TGTGCCAGCAGTCAAACTAGCGGGACAGATACGCAGTATTTT.

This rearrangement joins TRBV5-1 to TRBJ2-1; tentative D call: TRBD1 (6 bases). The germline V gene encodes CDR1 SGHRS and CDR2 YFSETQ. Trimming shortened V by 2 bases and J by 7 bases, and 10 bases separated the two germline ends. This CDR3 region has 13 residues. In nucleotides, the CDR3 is TGCGCCAGCAGCTTTGACAGGCGGAATGAGCAGTTCTTC. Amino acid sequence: CASSFDRRNEQFF.

The DNA for the CDR3 is TGTGCCAGCAGCGATACAACCCTAAGGTCCCTTAGTAATCCGGAAGCTTTCTTT. It specifies CASSDTTLRSLSNPEAFF. The genes are TRBV11-1 and TRBJ1-1; D not certain. This CDR3 is built from 18 residues. V gave up 5 bases and J gave up 8 bases, with 30 bases separating them. Looked up from germline, CDR1 is SGHAT and CDR2 is FQDESV (reference sequence).

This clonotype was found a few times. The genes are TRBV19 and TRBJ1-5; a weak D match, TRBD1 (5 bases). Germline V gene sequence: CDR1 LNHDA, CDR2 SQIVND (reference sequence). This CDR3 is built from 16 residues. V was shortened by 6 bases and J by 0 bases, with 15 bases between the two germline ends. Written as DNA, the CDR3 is TGTGCCAGTAGACCCAATCAAAGGGGTAGCAATCAGCCCCAGCATTTT. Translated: CASRPNQRGSNQPQHF.

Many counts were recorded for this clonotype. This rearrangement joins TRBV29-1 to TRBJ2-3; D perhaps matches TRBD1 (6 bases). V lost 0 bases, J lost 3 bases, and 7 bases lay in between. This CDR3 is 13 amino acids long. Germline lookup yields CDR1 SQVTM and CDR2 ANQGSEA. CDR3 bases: TGCAGCGTTGAAGAAGGGGGTACAGATACGCAGTATTTT. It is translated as CSVEEGGTDTQYF.

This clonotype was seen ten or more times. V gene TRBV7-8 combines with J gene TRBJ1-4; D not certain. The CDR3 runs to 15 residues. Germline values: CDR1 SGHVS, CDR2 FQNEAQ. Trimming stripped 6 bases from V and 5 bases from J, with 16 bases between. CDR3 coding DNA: TGTGCCAGCAGTAGCCATGAAATGAGGAATGAAAAACTGTTTTTT. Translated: CASSSHEMRNEKLFF.

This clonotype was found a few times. The CDR3 DNA is TGTGCCACCAGCAGAGATCTTCTGGCGGGGGCCGACTATTCTAGCACAGATACGCAGTATTTT. Encoded protein: CATSRDLLAGADYSSTDTQYF. The V gene is TRBV15, the J gene TRBJ2-3, with D possibly TRBD2 on 7 matching bases. CDR3 length equals 21 residues. Between the trimmed V and J ends, which lost 0 bases and 0 bases, there was a span of 25 bases. The V gene's germline CDR1 is LNHNV and CDR2 YYDKDF (reference sequence). Complete variable domain (other parts from reference TRBV15 and TRBJ2-3): DAMVIQNPRYQVTQFGKPVTLSCSQTLNHNVMYWYQQKSSQAPKLLFHYYDKDFNNEADTPDNFQSRRPNTSFCFLDIRSPGLGDTAMYLCATSRDLLAGADYSSTDTQYFGPGTRLTVL.

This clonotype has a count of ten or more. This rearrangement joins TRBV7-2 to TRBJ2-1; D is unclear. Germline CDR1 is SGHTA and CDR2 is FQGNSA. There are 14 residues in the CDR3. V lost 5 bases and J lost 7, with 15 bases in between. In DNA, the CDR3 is TGTGCCAGCAGCCCCTCCCCGCCCCGTAATGAGCAGTTCTTC. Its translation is CASSPSPPRNEQFF.

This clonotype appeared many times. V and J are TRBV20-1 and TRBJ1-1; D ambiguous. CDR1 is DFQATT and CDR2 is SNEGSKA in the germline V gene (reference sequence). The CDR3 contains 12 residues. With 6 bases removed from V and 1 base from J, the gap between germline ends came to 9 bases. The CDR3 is CSALLQNTEAFF. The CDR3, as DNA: TGCAGTGCCCTACTCCAGAACACTGAAGCTTTCTTT.

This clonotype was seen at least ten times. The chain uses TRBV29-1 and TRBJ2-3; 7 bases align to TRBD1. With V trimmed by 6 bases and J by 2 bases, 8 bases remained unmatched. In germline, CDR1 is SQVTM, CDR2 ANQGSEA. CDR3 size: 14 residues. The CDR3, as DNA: TGCAGCGTGGGACAGCGCTTGAACACAGATACGCAGTATTTT. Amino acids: CSVGQRLNTDTQYF.

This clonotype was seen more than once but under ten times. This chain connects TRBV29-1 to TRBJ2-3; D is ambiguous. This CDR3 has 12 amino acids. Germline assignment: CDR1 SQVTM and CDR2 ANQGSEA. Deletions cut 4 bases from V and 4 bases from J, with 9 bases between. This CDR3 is CSVVPQADTQYF. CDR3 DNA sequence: TGCAGCGTTGTCCCGCAGGCAGATACGCAGTATTTT.

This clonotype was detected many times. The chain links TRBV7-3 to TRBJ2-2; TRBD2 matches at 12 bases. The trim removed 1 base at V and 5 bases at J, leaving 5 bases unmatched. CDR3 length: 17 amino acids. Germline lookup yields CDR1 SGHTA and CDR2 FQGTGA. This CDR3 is CASSLIASGRGTGELFF. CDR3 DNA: TGTGCCAGCAGCTTAATAGCTAGCGGGAGGGGTACCGGGGAGCTGTTTTTT.